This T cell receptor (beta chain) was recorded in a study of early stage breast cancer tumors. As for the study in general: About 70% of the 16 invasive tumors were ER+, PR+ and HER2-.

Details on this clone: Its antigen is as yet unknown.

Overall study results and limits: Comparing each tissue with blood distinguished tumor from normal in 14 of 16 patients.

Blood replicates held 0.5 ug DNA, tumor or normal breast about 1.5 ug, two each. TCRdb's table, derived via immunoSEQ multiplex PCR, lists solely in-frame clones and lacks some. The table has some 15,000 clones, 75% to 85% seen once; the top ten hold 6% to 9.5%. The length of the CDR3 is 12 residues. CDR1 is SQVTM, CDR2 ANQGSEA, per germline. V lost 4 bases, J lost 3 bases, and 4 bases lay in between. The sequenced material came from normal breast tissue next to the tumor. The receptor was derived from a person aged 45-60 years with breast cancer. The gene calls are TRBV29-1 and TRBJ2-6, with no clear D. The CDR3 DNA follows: TGCAGCGTTGGTGGTGGGGCCAACGTCCTGACTTTC. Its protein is CSVGGGANVLTF.